This TCR beta chain was identified during a study of cytomegalovirus exposure and HLA in healthy donors. With 60 Vbeta and 13 Jbeta primers, the PCR was carried out. The protocol was immunoSEQ multiplex PCR, while the TCRdb copy is restricted to in-frame clones and leaves out a portion. The sample gives 150,000 to 200,000 clones, around 88% of which show up once; around 1.6% is in the top ten. Germline V gives CDR1 LNHNV, CDR2 YYDKDF (reference sequence). The CDR3 is 12 residues long. V gave up 4 bases and J gave up 5 bases, with 6 bases separating them. Material for sequencing was PBMCs. The chain carries TRBV15 and TRBJ2-1; D gene unclear. The clonotype was recovered from a man aged 35 to 55 in good health and CMV-seropositive. The CDR3 loop reads CATSIRNNEQFF. The DNA of the CDR3 is TGTGCCACCAGCATCAGAAACAATGAGCAGTTCTTC.